The 29 T cell receptor beta chains below all came from one sample that was sequenced in a study of blood T cell repertoires in COVID-19. Measured with immunoSEQ multiplex PCR; TCRdb has only the in-frame clones, and not every one. The repertoire holds 200,000 to 250,000 clones, with around 81% as singletons. Sequenced sample: peripheral blood. The receptors shown here come from a woman of 80 years or more with COVID-19, enrolled during active disease.

This clone turned up a few times. The chain links TRBV10-3 to TRBJ1-2, with 9 bases that match TRBD1. The CDR3 has 12 amino acids. V trimming: 0 bases; J trimming: 12 bases; junction bases outside the gene matches: 2. Germline V gene data show CDR1 as ENHRY and CDR2 as SYGVKD. CDR3 sequence reads: CAISESGQGHTF. In nucleotides, the CDR3 is TGTGCCATCAGTGAGTCGGGACAGGGTCACACCTTC.

The V call is TRBV9, the J call TRBJ2-2; no clear D gene. Looked up from germline, CDR1 is SGDLS and CDR2 is YYNGEE. Trimming pared 0 bases from V and 0 bases from J, leaving 9 bases between. The length of the CDR3 is 16 residues. The CDR3 bases are TGTGCCAGCAGCGTAGGCCCAGCGTCGAACACCGGGGAGCTGTTTTTT. The encoded protein is CASSVGPASNTGELFF.

The J gene is TRBJ2-1, the V gene TRBV6-5, with 7 bases identical to TRBD2. Germline V gene lookup returns CDR1 MNHEY and CDR2 SVGAGI. This CDR3 is built from 15 residues. Unmatched junction bases numbered 8, after V lost 2 bases and J lost 7 bases. This chain's CDR3 is CASSYSRVGGNEQFF. The CDR3 nucleotides are TGTGCCAGCAGTTACAGCCGGGTCGGGGGGAATGAGCAGTTCTTC.

The CDR3 coding sequence is TGCGCCAGCAGCCCAGAGGGGGCAGGGAGACACGAGCAGTACTTC. This encodes CASSPEGAGRHEQYF. This chain joins TRBV4-1 and TRBJ2-7, with 7 nucleotides matching TRBD1. Germline V lookup: CDR1 MGHRA, CDR2 YSYEKL. The CDR3 has 15 residues. V trimming: 4 bases; J trimming: 5 bases; junction bases outside the gene matches: 11.

This clone was observed a single time. The chain couples TRBV6-6 to TRBJ1-5; D is unclear. The ends were cut back, 8 bases at V and 3 bases at J, with 14 bases in the middle. Germline V gene lookup returns CDR1 MNHNY and CDR2 SVGAGI (reference sequence). CDR3 length equals 14 residues. In DNA form, the CDR3 reads TGTGCCAGCGCCCACAGTAACATCAATCAGCCCCAGCATTTT. Encoded protein: CASAHSNINQPQHF.

The chain joins TRBV6-5 to TRBJ1-6, with D possibly being TRBD1 (5 bases). Trimming removed 7 bases from V and 9 bases from J, with 16 bases in between. The CDR3 runs to 14 residues. Germline V gene sequence: CDR1 MNHEY, CDR2 SVGAGI. The CDR3 DNA reads as TGTGCCAGCATGCCAGCAGGGCCAGCTTCACCCCTCCACTTT. Translating gives CASMPAGPASPLHF.

This clone appeared once. Other DNA sequences within the sample encode an identical CDR3. The chain employs TRBV6-5 and TRBJ2-7; 9 bases are a match to TRBD1. Germline lookup yields CDR1 MNHEY and CDR2 SVGAGI. Trimming removed 0 bases from V and 1 base from J; junction bases left unmatched: 1. The CDR3 is made up of 15 amino acids. The DNA of the CDR3 is TGTGCCAGCAGTTACTCGGGGACAGGGTCCTACGAGCAGTACTTC. Its translation is CASSYSGTGSYEQYF.

CDR3 in amino acids: CASSEQGPYGYTF. The CDR3 DNA reads as TGTGCCAGCAGCGAACAGGGCCCATATGGCTACACCTTC. The J gene is TRBJ1-2, the V gene TRBV9, with D maybe TRBD1 (6 bases). V gave up 3 bases and J gave up 5 bases, with 11 bases separating them. The CDR3 has 13 amino acids. Germline-derived CDR1 and CDR2 are SGDLS and YYNGEE.

The V and J genes are TRBV7-2 and TRBJ2-5; 8 bases agree with TRBD2. The J segment lost 4 bases and the V segment lost 6 bases, leaving 7 bases of the junction unmatched. The germline V gene encodes CDR1 SGHTA and CDR2 FQGNSA. This CDR3 comprises 14 residues. Written as DNA, the CDR3 is TGTGCCAGCAGTTTGGGACTAGTGGGAGAGACCCAGTACTTC. This encodes CASSLGLVGETQYF.

The sample holds one count of this clone. The genes are TRBV19 and TRBJ1-2; TRBD1 is a possible D gene (5 bases). Germline CDR1 and CDR2: LNHDA and SQIVND (reference sequence). This CDR3 has 14 residues. Trimming left V 5 bases short and J 0 bases short, with 10 bases between. CDR3: CASSSGLPNYGYTF. DNA of the CDR3: TGTGCCAGTAGTTCGGGACTTCCTAACTATGGCTACACCTTC. Full variable domain (rest looked up from reference TRBV19 and TRBJ1-2): DGGITQSPKYLFRKEGQNVTLSCEQNLNHDAMYWYRQDPGQGLRLIYYSQIVNDFQKGDIAEGYSVSREKKESFPLTVTSAQKNPTAFYLCASSSGLPNYGYTFGSGTRLTVV.

The chain joins TRBV27 to TRBJ2-7, with D maybe TRBD2 (6 bases). CDR3 length: 14 amino acids. Trimming stripped 6 bases from V and 5 bases from J, with 17 bases between. CDR1 MNHEY and CDR2 SMNVEV come from the germline V gene (reference sequence). The CDR3 reads CASSVRLVSDEQYF. Written as DNA, the CDR3 is TGTGCCAGCAGCGTAAGACTAGTAAGTGACGAGCAGTACTTC.

The chain is built from TRBV30 and TRBJ1-1, with a possible D match to TRBD1 (6 bases). V dropped 2 bases and J dropped 1 base, with 11 bases sitting between them. The germline V gene has CDR1 GTSNPN and CDR2 SVGIG (reference sequence). The CDR3 contains 14 residues. This CDR3 is CAWSRDRRNTEAFF. The CDR3 bases are TGTGCCTGGAGTCGCGACAGGAGGAACACTGAAGCTTTCTTT.

The chain has TRBV5-1 and TRBJ2-2; TRBD2 matches at 11 bases. With V trimmed by 3 bases and J by 5 bases, 6 bases remained unmatched. This CDR3 is 16 amino acids long. Germline values: CDR1 SGHRS, CDR2 YFSETQ. In DNA, the CDR3 is TGCGCCAGCAGCTCCGGGACTAGCGGTGGGACCGGGGAGCTGTTTTTT. Its translation: CASSSGTSGGTGELFF.

This sequence joins TRBV5-1 and TRBJ2-7; D perhaps matches TRBD2 (6 bases). The CDR3 extends over 15 amino acids. V was trimmed by 4 bases and J by 6 bases, leaving 20 bases between them. CDR1 SGHRS and CDR2 YFSETQ come from the germline V gene. The CDR3 sequence: CASSPLSAGGSEQYF. CDR3 bases: TGCGCCAGCAGCCCCCTGAGCGCAGGAGGGTCCGAGCAGTACTTC.

The genes are TRBV6-5 and TRBJ1-1; TRBD1 matches at 8 bases. V shed 6 bases and J 5 bases; nucleotides not matched to a gene: 11. CDR1 MNHEY and CDR2 SVGAGI come from the germline V gene. This CDR3 comprises 15 residues. This chain's CDR3 is CASRGGPGQGTEAFF. CDR3 nucleotide sequence: TGTGCCAGCAGGGGCGGGCCTGGACAGGGAACTGAAGCTTTCTTT.

The genes are TRBV30 and TRBJ2-1; 10 bases agree with TRBD2. Trimming cost V 5 bases and J 3 bases; bases outside gene matches: 7. Germline V CDR1 and CDR2: GTSNPN, SVGIG (reference sequence). This CDR3 contains 15 residues. CDR3 sequence reads: CAWADLAGVYNEQFF. For the CDR3, the DNA is TGTGCCTGGGCTGACCTAGCGGGGGTCTACAATGAGCAGTTCTTC.

This clone was counted only a few times. The chain carries TRBV28 and TRBJ1-1; TRBD1 is a possible D gene (6 bases). This CDR3 is built from 15 residues. V lost 6 bases and J lost 5, with 19 bases in between. CDR1 MDHEN and CDR2 SYDVKM come from the germline V gene. The DNA for the CDR3 is TGTGCCAGCAGATTCTCGACAGGCGCGAGGACTGAAGCTTTCTTT. It yields the protein CASRFSTGARTEAFF.

The J gene is TRBJ1-2, the V gene TRBV28, with 7 bases that match TRBD1. The germline gives CDR1 MDHEN, CDR2 SYDVKM. Trimming took 6 bases from V and 2 from J; bases not matched to a gene: 6. CDR3 length: 14 residues. CDR3 residues: CASRGTGANYGYTF. The CDR3 region has the DNA TGTGCCAGCAGGGGCACAGGGGCGAACTATGGCTACACCTTC.

The rearrangement uses TRBV28 and TRBJ1-1, with D unclear. Germline V CDR1 and CDR2: MDHEN, SYDVKM. This CDR3 region has 12 residues. Trimming took 5 bases from V and 12 from J, leaving 16 bases between them. The CDR3 DNA reads as TGTGCCAGCAGTCTATTACCCCTGAAGCCTTTCTTT. This sequence encodes CASSLLPLKPFF.

The rearrangement joins TRBV11-1 to TRBJ2-1, with 7 bases identical to TRBD1. The germline V gene has CDR1 SGHAT and CDR2 FQDESV (reference sequence). Unmatched junction bases numbered 15, after V lost 10 bases and J lost 9 bases. The CDR3 contains 14 residues. The CDR3: CATRLNRGHSEQFF. The CDR3 DNA sequence: TGTGCCACCCGACTGAATAGGGGGCACAGTGAGCAGTTCTTC.

The rearrangement links TRBV10-3 to TRBJ2-7, with no clear D. This CDR3 contains 12 residues. Germline V gives CDR1 ENHRY, CDR2 SYGVKD. Trimming took 0 bases from V and 7 from J, leaving 7 bases between them. For the CDR3, the DNA is TGTGCCATCAGTGAGTCGTTTGCGGAGCAGTACTTC. It is translated as CAISESFAEQYF.

The chain couples TRBV27 to TRBJ1-4, with 9 bases that match TRBD1. This CDR3 contains 20 residues. Germline V gene sequence: CDR1 MNHEY, CDR2 SMNVEV (reference sequence). Trimming cost V 1 base and J 8 bases; bases outside gene matches: 20. CDR3 nucleotides: TGTGCCAGCAGTTTATTCTTCCGGGGGACAGGGAGGACTCAGGGGGAAAAACTGTTTTTT. Protein product: CASSLFFRGTGRTQGEKLFF.

The V and J genes are TRBV11-3 and TRBJ2-1; no reliable D call. The CDR3 has 12 amino acids. Germline V gives CDR1 SGHNT, CDR2 YENEEA. V gave up 5 bases and J gave up 8 bases, with 10 bases separating them. The CDR3 loop reads CASSPNTHEQFF. The CDR3 DNA sequence: TGTGCCAGCAGCCCGAACACCCATGAGCAGTTCTTC.

The genes are TRBV5-1 and TRBJ1-1; D may be TRBD1 (5 bases). Germline assignment: CDR1 SGHRS and CDR2 YFSETQ. This CDR3 comprises 14 residues. Trimming shortened V by 0 bases and J by 7 bases, and 13 bases separated the two germline ends. The CDR3 DNA follows: TGCGCCAGCAGCTTGGTAGGGGCGCCTGGTGAAGCTTTCTTT. Translated: CASSLVGAPGEAFF.

This clone appeared once. The chain combines TRBV19 with TRBJ1-2; tentative D call: TRBD1 (6 bases). CDR1 and CDR2 (germline): LNHDA, SQIVND (reference sequence). This CDR3 is built from 13 residues. Trimming left V 7 bases short and J 6 bases short, with 15 bases between. CDR3 DNA: TGTGCCAGTATGGGGGCAGGACGGAATGGCTACACCTTC. Translation gives CASMGAGRNGYTF.

J is TRBJ1-1 and V is TRBV7-3; maybe TRBD1 (5 bases). CDR3 length: 15 residues. Germline V gene sequence: CDR1 SGHTA, CDR2 FQGTGA. V was clipped by 2 bases and J by 0 bases, with 10 bases between them. The chain's CDR3 is CASSLPGAMNTEAFF. Written as DNA, the CDR3 is TGTGCCAGCAGCTTACCTGGGGCTATGAACACTGAAGCTTTCTTT.

This clone was seen more than once but under ten times. This chain links TRBV11-2 with TRBJ1-1; D not resolved. V was cut by 1 base and J by 1 base, with 10 bases left in between. The CDR3 has 15 amino acids. CDR1 is SGHAT and CDR2 is FQNNGV in the germline V gene. The CDR3 DNA is TGTGCCAGCAGCTTAGGGGCAGGCCAGAACACTGAAGCTTTCTTT. Protein product: CASSLGAGQNTEAFF.

The chain recombines TRBV14 with TRBJ2-2; D possibly corresponds to TRBD2 (5 bases). Looked up from germline, CDR1 is SGHDN and CDR2 is FVKESK. V dropped 0 bases and J dropped 7 bases, with 6 bases sitting between them. The CDR3 runs to 13 residues. The chain's CDR3 is CASSQDGGGELFF. The CDR3 bases are TGTGCCAGCAGCCAAGATGGAGGCGGGGAGCTGTTTTTT. The full variable domain, in which reference TRBV14 and TRBJ2-2 provide the parts outside the CDR3, is EAGVTQFPSHSVIEKGQTVTLRCDPISGHDNLYWYRRVMGKEIKFLLHFVKESKQDESGMPNNRFLAERTGGTYSTLKVQPAELEDSGVYFCASSQDGGGELFFGEGSRLTVL.

CDR3 sequence (DNA): TGCGCCAGCAGCCCGGGAGGGGGCGGACTTTTTCGGGAGACCCAGTACTTC. This translates into CASSPGGGGLFRETQYF. The rearrangement joins TRBV5-1 to TRBJ2-5, with a possible D match to TRBD2 (8 bases). V lost 4 bases and J lost 5, with 24 bases in between. The CDR3 totals 17 residues. Germline lookup yields CDR1 SGHRS and CDR2 YFSETQ.